One sample yielded the 3 T cell receptor beta chains listed below, sequenced in a study of vaccination and CD4 T cells after COVID-19. TCRdb reprocessed the PCR reads via MiXCR and lists one record per CDR3 protein. The sample has 15,000 to 20,000 distinct CDR3 sequences, 60% seen once; the top ten hold 1.1%. This sample comprised CD4+ T cells from blood, obtained after SARS-CoV-2 vaccination. Receptors originate from a human donor who had recovered from COVID-19.

J is TRBJ2-7 and V is TRBV6-2 or TRBV6-3, with a possible D match to TRBD2 (5 bases). CDR1 MNHEY and CDR2 SVGEGT come from the germline V gene. CDR3 length equals 13 residues. Trimming shortened V by 6 bases and J by 3 bases, and 12 bases separated the two germline ends. The CDR3 bases are TGTGCCAGCAGGCGTACTAGTTACTACGAGCAGTACTTC. It translates to CASRRTSYYEQYF.

A few counts support this clonotype. The chain has TRBV28 and TRBJ2-3, with D unclear. Between the trimmed V and J ends, which lost 5 bases and 2 bases, there was a span of 5 bases. The CDR3 has 12 amino acids. Per germline, CDR1 MDHEN and CDR2 SYDVKM. The DNA of the CDR3 is TGTGCCAGCAGTCTTTACACAGATACGCAGTATTTT. Residues: CASSLYTDTQYF.

In its sample, this clonotype was seen a few times. The rearrangement links TRBV7-2 to TRBJ2-5; TRBD1 is a possible D gene (5 bases). In germline, CDR1 is SGHTA, CDR2 FQGNSA. Trimming stripped 0 bases from V and 5 bases from J, with 19 bases between. The CDR3 contains 17 residues. The CDR3: CASSLATFVGAWETQYF. CDR3 DNA sequence: TGTGCCAGCAGCTTAGCCACCTTCGTTGGGGCATGGGAGACCCAGTACTTC.